The 21 T cell receptor beta chains presented below share a single source sample, sequenced in a study of CD8 T cells in Susac syndrome. Random hexamers primed reverse transcription of about 0.5 to 1 ug RNA. TCRdb analysed the immunoSEQ multiplex PCR reads with MiXCR anew, one entry per CDR3 protein. The sample records about 130,000 distinct CDR3 sequences, around 80% being singletons. What was sequenced was CD8+ T cells from PBMCs. The receptors were sampled from a human donor with multiple sclerosis.

The rearrangement links TRBV12-3 or TRBV12-4 to TRBJ2-3; TRBD2 matches at 7 bases. The CDR3 contains 14 residues. V dropped 2 bases and J dropped 2; count of bases not matched to a gene: 1. The CDR3 DNA is TGTGCCAGCAGTTTACGGGGGGTCACAGATACGCAGTATTTT. Amino acid sequence: CASSLRGVTDTQYF.

The chain has TRBV27 and TRBJ1-1; the match to TRBD1 covers 7 bases. This CDR3 has 16 amino acids. Germline V gene lookup returns CDR1 MNHEY and CDR2 SMNVEV (reference sequence). V lost 9 bases and J lost 0; bases outside the gene matches: 13. DNA for the CDR3: TGTGCCAGTAAAGACCAGGGGGACCTTATGAACACTGAAGCTTTCTTT. Protein sequence: CASKDQGDLMNTEAFF.

V gene TRBV12-3 or TRBV12-4 combines with J gene TRBJ1-1; D gene ambiguous. With 3 bases removed from V and 2 bases from J, the gap between germline ends came to 7 bases. This CDR3 has 13 residues. The CDR3 DNA sequence: TGTGCCAGCAGTTTCGAAGTAAACACTGAAGCTTTCTTT. Its protein is CASSFEVNTEAFF.

The chain links TRBV16 to TRBJ2-1; D gene uncertain. The CDR3 extends over 14 amino acids. V lost 2 bases, J lost 6 bases, and 11 bases lay in between. The V gene's germline CDR1 is KGHSY and CDR2 FQNENV. CDR3 coding DNA: TGTGCCAGCAGCCAAATGGGTGGCGGCAATGAGCAGTTCTTC. As protein: CASSQMGGGNEQFF. Full variable domain (remainder filled in from reference TRBV16 and TRBJ2-1): GEEVAQTPKHLVRGEGQKAKLYCAPIKGHSYVFWYQQVLKNEFKFLISFQNENVFDETGMPKERFSAKCLPNSPCSLEIQATKLEDSAVYFCASSQMGGGNEQFFGPGTRLTVL.

This clonotype was detected only a few times. The chain couples TRBV11-2 to TRBJ2-1; weak D call: TRBD2 (6 bases). CDR1 is SGHAT, CDR2 FQNNGV, per germline. The V gene lost 7 bases and the J gene lost 7 bases, with 11 bases spanning the gap. This CDR3 is 12 amino acids long. In DNA, the CDR3 is TGTGCCAGCACTGGACGGGAGAATGAGCAGTTCTTC. The encoded protein is CASTGRENEQFF.

This sequence joins TRBV14 and TRBJ2-1; TRBD2 matches 8 bases. Germline V gene sequence: CDR1 SGHDN, CDR2 FVKESK. The CDR3 length is 19 residues. J was trimmed by 7 bases and V by 0 bases; bases with no gene match: 17. CDR3 DNA sequence: TGTGCCAGCAGCCAAGAGCTCGCGAGCGGGGGAGAGGGTTGGAATGAGCAGTTCTTC. Amino acid sequence: CASSQELASGGEGWNEQFF.

The genes are TRBV3-1 and TRBJ2-1; a possible D gene is TRBD1 (7 bases). Trimming pared 4 bases from V and 3 bases from J, leaving 16 bases between. CDR3 size: 16 residues. Per the germline V gene, CDR1 is LGHDT and CDR2 is YNNKEL (reference sequence). CDR3 sequence: CASSLDAGGNYNEQFF. Here the CDR3 DNA reads TGTGCCAGCAGCCTAGACGCAGGGGGGAACTACAATGAGCAGTTCTTC.

The chain employs TRBV4-1 and TRBJ2-4; no clear D. V was cut by 1 base and J by 0 bases, with 7 bases left in between. CDR1 is MGHRA, CDR2 YSYEKL, per germline. This CDR3 contains 15 residues. CDR3 bases: TGCGCCAGCAGCCAAGCTGCGGTAGCCAAAAACATTCAGTACTTC. Translated, it gives CASSQAAVAKNIQYF.

This chain links TRBV7-9 with TRBJ2-3; D call uncertain. CDR1 and CDR2 (germline): SEHNR, FQNEAQ (reference sequence). V lost 5 bases to trimming and J lost 7 bases, with 16 bases between them. The CDR3 length is 14 residues. The CDR3 DNA follows: TGTGCCAGCAGCCCGATAGGGCTCGATAATACGCAGTATTTT. It encodes CASSPIGLDNTQYF.

V and J are TRBV4-1 and TRBJ2-1, with a tentative D call TRBD1 (5 bases). Germline CDR1 reads MGHRA; CDR2 reads YSYEKL. Trimming cost V 2 bases and J 3 bases, with 17 bases left between them. The length of the CDR3 is 17 residues. The CDR3 nucleotides are TGCGCCAGCAGCCAACTTTTCCGAAGAGACAGCTACAATGAGCAGTTCTTC. This sequence encodes CASSQLFRRDSYNEQFF.

V gene TRBV27 combines with J gene TRBJ1-5, with TRBD1 matching over 7 bases. J lost 5 bases, V lost 8 bases, and 15 bases had no gene match. In germline, CDR1 is MNHEY, CDR2 SMNVEV (reference sequence). This CDR3 has 16 amino acids. The CDR3 sequence: CASRLDWAGGDQPQHF. CDR3 DNA: TGTGCCAGCCGGTTGGATTGGGCAGGGGGAGATCAGCCCCAGCATTTT.

The genes are TRBV15 and TRBJ2-7; 8 bases match TRBD1. Per the germline V gene, CDR1 is LNHNV and CDR2 is YYDKDF (reference sequence). The ends lost 3 bases at V and 3 bases at J; junction bases unmatched: 1. The CDR3 runs to 13 residues. CDR3 loop: CATSRTGDYEQYF. In nucleotides, the CDR3 is TGTGCCACCAGCAGGACAGGGGACTACGAGCAGTACTTC.

The V and J genes are TRBV7-9 and TRBJ1-2, with a possible D match to TRBD1 (5 bases). The CDR3 covers 13 residues. Germline loops: CDR1 SEHNR, CDR2 FQNEAQ (reference sequence). Trimming shortened V by 5 bases and J by 8 bases, and 15 bases separated the two germline ends. Here the CDR3 DNA reads TGTGCCAGCAGCCCAGGGTATTCTATGGGCTACACCTTC. As protein: CASSPGYSMGYTF.

The rearrangement links TRBV10-3 to TRBJ2-1, with 8 bases fitting TRBD2. Losses at the gene ends were 3 bases for V and 6 bases for J; bases not matched to a gene: 13. The CDR3 sequence is 17 residues long. Germline V lookup: CDR1 ENHRY, CDR2 SYGVKD. In DNA, the CDR3 is TGTGCCATCAGTGAAACAATAGCGGGAAGTTATAGCAATGAGCAGTTCTTC. Its protein is CAISETIAGSYSNEQFF.

The V gene is TRBV2, the J gene TRBJ2-1; D uncertain. With 3 bases removed from V and 3 bases from J, the gap between germline ends came to 9 bases. Per germline, CDR1 SNHLY and CDR2 FYNNEI. The CDR3 extends over 14 amino acids. CDR3 bases: TGTGCCAGCAGTGAGACTGGAGACTACAATGAGCAGTTCTTC. This gives the protein CASSETGDYNEQFF.

J is TRBJ1-2 and V is TRBV11-2; D remains unclear. V lost 5 bases, J lost 4 bases, and 14 bases lay in between. The CDR3 has 14 amino acids. Looked up from germline, CDR1 is SGHAT and CDR2 is FQNNGV. CDR3 DNA sequence: TGTGCCAGCAGCCCCACGATGGGGAGCTATGGCTACACCTTC. Its translation: CASSPTMGSYGYTF.

This clonotype appeared once. The CDR3 is CASRTDVGLEQFF. The DNA for the CDR3 is TGTGCCAGCAGGACCGACGTGGGGCTTGAGCAGTTCTTC. The J gene is TRBJ2-1, the V gene TRBV7-9, with D perhaps TRBD1 (5 bases). Trimming took 6 bases from V and 9 from J, leaving 15 bases between them. The CDR3 sequence is 13 residues long. Germline V gene sequence: CDR1 SEHNR, CDR2 FQNEAQ (reference sequence).

This clonotype was observed a handful of times. The V and J genes are TRBV20-1 and TRBJ1-5, with TRBD1 matching over 12 bases. V gave up 6 bases and J gave up 5 bases; unmatched junction bases: 11. CDR1 and CDR2 (germline): DFQATT, SNEGSKA (reference sequence). The CDR3 has 16 residues. CDR3 protein: CSATNIGTGGDQPQHF. CDR3 nucleotide sequence: TGCAGTGCAACAAATATAGGGACAGGGGGCGATCAGCCCCAGCATTTT.

This chain connects TRBV2 to TRBJ1-2; D ambiguous. The ends were cut back, 9 bases at V and 6 bases at J, with 26 bases in the middle. Germline V gene lookup returns CDR1 SNHLY and CDR2 FYNNEI. The CDR3 has 16 amino acids. CDR3 amino acids: CASSEGTLPADDGYTF. CDR3 DNA sequence: TGTGCCAGTTCCGAGGGAACCCTTCCCGCCGATGATGGCTACACCTTC. Full variable domain (missing parts from reference TRBV2 and TRBJ1-2): EPEVTQTPSHQVTQMGQEVILRCVPISNHLYFYWYRQILGQKVEFLVSFYNNEISEKSEIFDDQFSVERPDGSNFTLKIRSTKLEDSAMYFCASSEGTLPADDGYTFGSGTRLTVV.

The rearrangement uses TRBV15 and TRBJ2-5; tentative D call: TRBD1 (5 bases). This CDR3 spans 14 amino acids. V lost 7 bases to trimming and J lost 0 bases, with 12 bases between them. Germline values: CDR1 LNHNV, CDR2 YYDKDF (reference sequence). The CDR3 region is CATTLRDYQETQYF. The CDR3 DNA reads as TGTGCCACCACTCTCAGGGATTACCAAGAGACCCAGTACTTC.

The chain is built from TRBV24-1 and TRBJ2-1; no definite D call. In germline, CDR1 is KGHDR, CDR2 SFDVKD. V lost 0 bases and J lost 4, with 6 bases in between. CDR3 size: 14 residues. CDR3 in amino acids: CATSDLRQYNEQFF. CDR3 coding DNA: TGTGCCACCAGTGATTTGAGACAATACAATGAGCAGTTCTTC.